This T cell receptor (beta chain) was profiled in a study of Ad26.COV2.S vaccination and SARS-CoV-2 variants. Indicated treatment: some 19 received Ad26.COV2.S at low or high dose, single or two shots; roughly 5 received placebo; per-sample allocation not given. Vaccine and placebo recipients were sampled on day 63 after the first injection. The data were produced by immunoSEQ multiplex PCR, yet TCRdb's version contains in-frame clones alone and is incomplete. The sample has hundreds of thousands of clones, around nine tenths seen once; the top ten hold roughly 10%. Germline V gene sequence: CDR1 LNHDA, CDR2 SQIVND (reference sequence). This CDR3 region has 14 residues. V was clipped by 7 bases and J by 6 bases, with 13 bases between them.

This clonotype was sampled from a person aged 18-60 years who received the Ad26.COV2.S COVID-19 vaccine or a placebo. This sample comprised peripheral blood, obtained in a trial of Ad26.COV2.S vaccine versus placebo. The V and J genes are TRBV19 and TRBJ1-6, with D unresolved. DNA for the CDR3: TGTGCCAGTACCTCCTTTACCCCTAATTCACCCCTCCACTTT. This encodes CASTSFTPNSPLHF.